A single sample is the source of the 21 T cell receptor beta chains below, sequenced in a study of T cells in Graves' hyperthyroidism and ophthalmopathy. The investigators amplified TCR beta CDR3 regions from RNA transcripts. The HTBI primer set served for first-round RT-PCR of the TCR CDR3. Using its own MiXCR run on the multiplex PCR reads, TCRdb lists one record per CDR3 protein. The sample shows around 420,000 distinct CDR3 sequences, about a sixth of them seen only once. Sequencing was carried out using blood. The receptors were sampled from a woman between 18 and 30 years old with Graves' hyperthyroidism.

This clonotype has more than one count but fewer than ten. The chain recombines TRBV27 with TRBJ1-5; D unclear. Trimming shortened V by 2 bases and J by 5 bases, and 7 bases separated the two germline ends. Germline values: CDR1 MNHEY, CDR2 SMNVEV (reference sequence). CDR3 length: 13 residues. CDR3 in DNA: TGTGCCAGCAGTTTAATGCGCGATCAGCCCCAGCATTTT. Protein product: CASSLMRDQPQHF.

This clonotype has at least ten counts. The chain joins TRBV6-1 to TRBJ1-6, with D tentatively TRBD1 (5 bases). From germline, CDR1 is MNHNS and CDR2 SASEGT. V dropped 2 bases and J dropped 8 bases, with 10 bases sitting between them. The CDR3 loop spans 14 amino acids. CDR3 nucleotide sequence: TGTGCCAGCAGTGAACAGGGAAGGGATTCACCCCTCCACTTT. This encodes CASSEQGRDSPLHF.

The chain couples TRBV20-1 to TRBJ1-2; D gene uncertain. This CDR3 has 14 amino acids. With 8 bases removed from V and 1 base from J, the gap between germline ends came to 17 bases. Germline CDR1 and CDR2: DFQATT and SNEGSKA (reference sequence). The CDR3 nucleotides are TGCAGTTCACGCTCCACAGAGCTTAACTATGGCTACACCTTC. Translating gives CSSRSTELNYGYTF.

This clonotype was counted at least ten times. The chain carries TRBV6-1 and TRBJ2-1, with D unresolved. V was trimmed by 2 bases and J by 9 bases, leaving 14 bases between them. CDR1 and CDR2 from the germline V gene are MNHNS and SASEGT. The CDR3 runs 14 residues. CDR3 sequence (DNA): TGTGCCAGCAGTGAACTTCTTGGTTGGGGTGAGCAGTTCTTC. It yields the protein CASSELLGWGEQFF.

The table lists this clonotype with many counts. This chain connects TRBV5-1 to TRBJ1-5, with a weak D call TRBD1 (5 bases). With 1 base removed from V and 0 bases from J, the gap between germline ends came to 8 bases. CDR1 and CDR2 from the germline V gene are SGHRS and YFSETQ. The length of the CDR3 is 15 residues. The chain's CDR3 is CASSLLGTSNQPQHF. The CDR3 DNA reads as TGCGCCAGCAGCTTGTTAGGGACTAGCAATCAGCCCCAGCATTTT.

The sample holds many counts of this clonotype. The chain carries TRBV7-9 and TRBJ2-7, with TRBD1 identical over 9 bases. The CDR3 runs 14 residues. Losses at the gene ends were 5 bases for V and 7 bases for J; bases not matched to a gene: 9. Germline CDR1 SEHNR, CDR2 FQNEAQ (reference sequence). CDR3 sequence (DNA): TGTGCCAGCAGCCTCCGGGACAGGGCGGGAGAGCAGTACTTC. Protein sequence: CASSLRDRAGEQYF.

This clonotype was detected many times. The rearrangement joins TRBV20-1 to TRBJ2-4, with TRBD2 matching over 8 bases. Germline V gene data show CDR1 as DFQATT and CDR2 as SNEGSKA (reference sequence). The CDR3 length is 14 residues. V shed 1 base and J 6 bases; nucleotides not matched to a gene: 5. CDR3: CSARVGGLANIQYF. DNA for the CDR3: TGCAGTGCTAGAGTGGGCGGACTAGCAAACATTCAGTACTTC.

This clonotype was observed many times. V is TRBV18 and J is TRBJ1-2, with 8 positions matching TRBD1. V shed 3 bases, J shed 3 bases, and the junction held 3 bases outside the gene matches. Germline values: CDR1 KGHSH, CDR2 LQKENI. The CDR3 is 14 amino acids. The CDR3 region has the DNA TGTGCCAGCTCACCGGCGACAGGGGACTATGGCTACACCTTC. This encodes CASSPATGDYGYTF.

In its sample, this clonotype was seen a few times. The CDR3 protein is CASSAAERGYTGELFF. The CDR3 DNA follows: TGTGCCAGCAGCGCCGCCGAGCGGGGGTACACCGGGGAGCTGTTTTTT. This chain connects TRBV9 to TRBJ2-2, with 8 bases aligning to TRBD2. J was trimmed by 3 bases and V by 3 bases; bases with no gene match: 7. The germline CDR1 and CDR2 sequences are SGDLS and YYNGEE. This CDR3 contains 16 residues.

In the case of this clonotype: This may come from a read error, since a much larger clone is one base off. The CDR3 sequence: CASSLGAGSPANEKLSF. The CDR3 DNA follows: TGTGCCAGCAGCTTGGGGGCAGGGTCTCCCGCTAATGAAAAACTGTCTTTT. The genes are TRBV5-5 and TRBJ1-4, with a tentative D call TRBD1 (5 bases). The germline V gene has CDR1 SGHKS and CDR2 YYEKEE (reference sequence). The CDR3 has 17 amino acids. Together with reference TRBV5-5 and TRBJ1-4, the CDR3 gives the full variable domain: DAGVTQSPTHLIKTRGQQVTLRCSPISGHKSVSWYQQVLGQGPQFIFQYYEKEERGRGNFPDRFSARQFPNYSSELNVNALLLGDSALYLCASSLGAGSPANEKLSFGSGTQLSVL.

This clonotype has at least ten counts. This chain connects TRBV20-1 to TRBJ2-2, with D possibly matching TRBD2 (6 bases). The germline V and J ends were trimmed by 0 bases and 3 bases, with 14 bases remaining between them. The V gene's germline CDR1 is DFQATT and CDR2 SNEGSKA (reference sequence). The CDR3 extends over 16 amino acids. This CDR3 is CSARDQGSGYTGELFF. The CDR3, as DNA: TGCAGTGCTAGAGATCAGGGTAGCGGATACACCGGGGAGCTGTTTTTT.

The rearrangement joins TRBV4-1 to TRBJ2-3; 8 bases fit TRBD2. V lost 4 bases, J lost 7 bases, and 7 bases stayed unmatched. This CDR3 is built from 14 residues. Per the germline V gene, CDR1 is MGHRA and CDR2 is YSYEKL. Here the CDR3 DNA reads TGCGCCAGCAGCCCCCGGGGGGGCTGGAATACGCAGTATTTT. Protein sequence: CASSPRGGWNTQYF.

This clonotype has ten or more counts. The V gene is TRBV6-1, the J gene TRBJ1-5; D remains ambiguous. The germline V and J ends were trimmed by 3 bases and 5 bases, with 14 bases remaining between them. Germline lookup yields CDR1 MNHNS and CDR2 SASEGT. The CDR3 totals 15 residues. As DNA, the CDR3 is TGTGCCAGCAGTGAGGAAGGTCAGACCCATCAGCCCCAGCATTTT. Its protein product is CASSEEGQTHQPQHF.

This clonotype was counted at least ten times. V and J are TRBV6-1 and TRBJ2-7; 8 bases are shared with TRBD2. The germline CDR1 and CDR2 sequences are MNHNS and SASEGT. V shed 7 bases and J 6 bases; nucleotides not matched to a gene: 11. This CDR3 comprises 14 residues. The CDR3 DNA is TGTGCCAGCAAGACCCTAGCGGGCCTTGCCGAGCAGTACTTC. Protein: CASKTLAGLAEQYF.

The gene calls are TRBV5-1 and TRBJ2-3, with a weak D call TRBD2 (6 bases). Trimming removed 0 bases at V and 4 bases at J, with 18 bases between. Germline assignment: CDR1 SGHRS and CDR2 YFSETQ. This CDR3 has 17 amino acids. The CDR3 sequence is CASSLGERAEMADTQYF. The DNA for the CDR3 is TGCGCCAGCAGCTTGGGTGAGCGGGCGGAGATGGCAGATACGCAGTATTTT.

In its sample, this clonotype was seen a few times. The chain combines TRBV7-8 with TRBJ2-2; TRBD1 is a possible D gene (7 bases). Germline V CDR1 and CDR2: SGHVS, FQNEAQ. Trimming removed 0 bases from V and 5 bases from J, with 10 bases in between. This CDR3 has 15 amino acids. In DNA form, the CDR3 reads TGTGCCAGCAGCTTAGCGTCAGGGGGGACCGGGGAGCTGTTTTTT. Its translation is CASSLASGGTGELFF.

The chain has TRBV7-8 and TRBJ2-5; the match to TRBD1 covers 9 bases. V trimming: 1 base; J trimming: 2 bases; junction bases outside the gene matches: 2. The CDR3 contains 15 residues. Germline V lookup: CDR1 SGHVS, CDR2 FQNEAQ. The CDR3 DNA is TGTGCCAGCAGCTTAGGGACAGGGGATCAAGAGACCCAGTACTTC. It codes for CASSLGTGDQETQYF.

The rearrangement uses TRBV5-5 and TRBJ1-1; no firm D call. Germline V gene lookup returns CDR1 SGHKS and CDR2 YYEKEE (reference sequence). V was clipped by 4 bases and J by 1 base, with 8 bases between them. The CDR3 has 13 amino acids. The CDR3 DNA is TGTGCCAGCAGCCCCTACGCGAACACTGAAGCTTTCTTT. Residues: CASSPYANTEAFF.

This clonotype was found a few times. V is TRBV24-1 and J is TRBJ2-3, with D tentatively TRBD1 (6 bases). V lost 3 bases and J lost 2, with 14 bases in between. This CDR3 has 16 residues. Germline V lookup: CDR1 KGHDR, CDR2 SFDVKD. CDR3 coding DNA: TGTGCCACCAGTGATGATAACCGGGACAACACAGATACGCAGTATTTT. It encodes CATSDDNRDNTDTQYF.

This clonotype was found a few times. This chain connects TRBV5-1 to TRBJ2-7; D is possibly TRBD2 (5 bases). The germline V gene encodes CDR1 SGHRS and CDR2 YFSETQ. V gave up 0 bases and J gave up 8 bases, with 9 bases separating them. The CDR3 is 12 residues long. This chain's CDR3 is CASSLVGGQQYF. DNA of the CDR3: TGCGCCAGCAGCTTGGTTGGCGGGCAGCAGTACTTC.

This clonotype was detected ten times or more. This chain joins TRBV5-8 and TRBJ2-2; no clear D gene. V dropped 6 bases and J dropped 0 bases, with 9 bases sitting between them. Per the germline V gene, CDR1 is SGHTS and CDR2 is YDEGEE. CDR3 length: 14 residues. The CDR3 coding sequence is TGTGCCAGCAAAGGGCCTGCGAACACCGGGGAGCTGTTTTTT. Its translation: CASKGPANTGELFF.